The clone carrying this TCR beta chain showed up just once. Its cognate antigen is unknown. Sequence at one end of the junction differs from germline and may be a read error. Germline CDR1 reads MGHRA; CDR2 reads YSYEKL. The CDR3 totals 17 residues. This sample is part of a study of T-cell reconstitution after alpha-beta-depleted transplantation in children. It was with unique molecular identifiers that the TCRbeta library was prepared. TCRdb re-called the PCR reads through MiXCR, storing one row per CDR3 protein. This sample has some 95,000 distinct CDR3 sequences, with more than 20% found just once. General study results and limits: Newly generated T cells supplied most T-cell counts and diversity one year post-transplant. By about two months after transplant, alpha-beta T cells reportedly arose from several hundred graft clones that had expanded. In some patients, recipient T cells and intrathymic progenitors surviving conditioning explained high day-60 diversity.

J is TRBJ2-6 and V is TRBV4-1, with TRBD1 as a possible D gene (6 bases). This clonotype originated in a boy younger than 10 with acute lymphoblastic leukemia, due to receive a stem cell transplant. The material sequenced was PBMCs, taken before TCRalphabeta/CD19-depleted stem cell transplant. The CDR3 is CASSPTGSPSGANLLTF. CDR3 coding DNA: TGCGCCAGCAGCCCGACAGGTTCCCCCTCTGGGGCCAACCTCCTGACTTTC.